These 12 T cell receptor beta chains share one sample of origin, sequenced in a study of blood T cells in healthy people across ages. A J-beta primer mix and a sample-barcoded 5' primer were used in a second PCR of about 7 to 11 cycles. A single record per CDR3 protein comes from TCRdb applying MiXCR to the 5' RACE reads. The sample has around 700,000 distinct CDR3 sequences; around 25% are singletons. These data were also reused for a study on T cells of mothers and their children.

Sequences were obtained from blood. The source is a boy younger than 18 in good health.

The gene calls are TRBV6-1 and TRBJ2-4; TRBD2 is a possible D gene (6 bases). The CDR3 sequence is 17 residues long. Germline loops: CDR1 MNHNS, CDR2 SASEGT. Deletions cut 1 base from V and 0 bases from J, with 13 bases between. In DNA form, the CDR3 reads TGTGCCAGCAGTGAAGAAGAAGCGGGTCTAGCCAAAAACATTCAGTACTTC. This encodes CASSEEEAGLAKNIQYF.

This clonotype was seen ten or more times. J is TRBJ2-5 and V is TRBV28, with D maybe TRBD1 (6 bases). The CDR3 has 14 amino acids. Germline V lookup: CDR1 MDHEN, CDR2 SYDVKM. V lost 6 bases and J 2 bases, leaving 13 bases between the germline ends. In nucleotides, the CDR3 is TGTGCCAGCAGCGGATCAGGGGTACAAGAGACCCAGTACTTC. This encodes CASSGSGVQETQYF.

CDR3 sequence: CASSDLSRGGQETQYF. The CDR3 region has the DNA TGTGCCAGCAGTGACCTCTCCCGGGGGGGTCAAGAGACCCAGTACTTC. The J gene is TRBJ2-5, the V gene TRBV25-1; 8 nucleotides agree with TRBD2. V was clipped by 3 bases and J by 2 bases; unmatched bases: 8. The CDR3 length is 16 residues. Germline V gives CDR1 MGHDK, CDR2 SYGVNS. The full variable domain, with the rest looked up from reference TRBV25-1 and TRBJ2-5, is EADIYQTPRYLVIGTGKKITLECSQTMGHDKMYWYQQDPGMELHLIHYSYGVNSTEKGDLSSESTVSRIRTEHFPLTLESARPSHTSQYLCASSDLSRGGQETQYFGPGTRLLVL.

The count of this clonotype is one. V usage is TRBV20-1 and J usage is TRBJ2-7; weak D call: TRBD2 (6 bases). Germline V gene sequence: CDR1 DFQATT, CDR2 SNEGSKA (reference sequence). The CDR3 spans 14 residues. Trimming removed 1 base at V and 2 bases at J, with 12 bases between. CDR3 loop: CSARGNRETYEQYF. As DNA, the CDR3 is TGCAGTGCTAGAGGGAACCGGGAGACCTACGAGCAGTACTTC.

The genes are TRBV5-1 and TRBJ2-7, with TRBD2 identical over 11 bases. Germline assignment: CDR1 SGHRS and CDR2 YFSETQ. This CDR3 has 15 residues. V shed 5 bases, J shed 6 bases, and the junction held 10 bases outside the gene matches. CDR3: CASSVSSGGAGEQYF. The CDR3 DNA sequence: TGCGCCAGCAGTGTGAGTAGCGGGGGGGCCGGCGAGCAGTACTTC.

The chain has TRBV13 and TRBJ2-5, with TRBD2 identical over 7 bases. V gave up 5 bases and J gave up 2 bases; unmatched junction bases: 8. Germline assignment: CDR1 PRHDT and CDR2 FYEKMQ (reference sequence). This CDR3 region has 15 residues. The CDR3 DNA follows: TGTGCCAGCAGCCACCGTGGGGGGGGGCAAGAGACCCAGTACTTC. This gives the protein CASSHRGGGQETQYF. Complete variable domain (other parts from reference TRBV13 and TRBJ2-5): AAGVIQSPRHLIKEKRETATLKCYPIPRHDTVYWYQQGPGQDPQFLISFYEKMQSDKGSIPDRFSAQQFSDYHSELNMSSLELGDSALYFCASSHRGGGQETQYFGPGTRLLVL.

This clonotype was seen a few times. The chain links TRBV4-3 to TRBJ2-7; D is perhaps TRBD1 (6 bases). The CDR3 contains 13 residues. Trimming cost V 3 bases and J 10 bases, with 16 bases left between them. Looked up from germline, CDR1 is LGHNA and CDR2 is YSLEER. This CDR3 reads CASSHGPQGEQYF. The CDR3 bases are TGCGCCAGCAGCCACGGCCCACAGGGAGAACAGTACTTC.

The chain couples TRBV6-6 to TRBJ2-5; D unclear. CDR3 length: 15 residues. Germline V CDR1 and CDR2: MNHNY, SVGAGI (reference sequence). V lost 5 bases to trimming and J lost 1 base, with 14 bases between them. The CDR3 protein is CASSQLAKSQETQYF. The DNA of the CDR3 is TGTGCCAGCAGTCAACTTGCTAAGAGCCAAGAGACCCAGTACTTC.

This clonotype was seen a few times. The chain uses TRBV20-1 and TRBJ2-1; TRBD2 matches 8 bases. Germline assignment: CDR1 DFQATT and CDR2 SNEGSKA (reference sequence). Trimming took 4 bases from V and 8 from J; bases not matched to a gene: 13. The CDR3 is 15 residues long. Here the CDR3 reads CSAIIGLAPRDEQFF. DNA of the CDR3: TGCAGTGCTATAATCGGACTAGCACCTCGGGATGAGCAGTTCTTC.

This clonotype has only a few counts. The genes are TRBV6-6 and TRBJ1-6; D gene ambiguous. Germline CDR1 and CDR2: MNHNY and SVGAGI (reference sequence). CDR3 size: 15 residues. With 5 bases removed from V and 9 bases from J, the gap between germline ends came to 17 bases. The CDR3 here is CASSPHQVNGSPLHF. The DNA of the CDR3 is TGTGCCAGCAGTCCCCACCAGGTCAACGGTTCACCCCTCCACTTT.

This clonotype came up a few times. V and J are TRBV9 and TRBJ1-2; 8 nucleotides align to TRBD1. The ends lost 4 bases at V and 8 bases at J; junction bases unmatched: 7. Germline V gene lookup returns CDR1 SGDLS and CDR2 YYNGEE. This CDR3 has 13 residues. The CDR3 DNA reads TGTGCCAGCAGCCCGACAGGGGTCCGGGGCTACACCTTC. This gives the protein CASSPTGVRGYTF.

The chain recombines TRBV7-9 with TRBJ1-1; D remains unclear. The germline V gene has CDR1 SEHNR and CDR2 FQNEAQ (reference sequence). The V and J ends lost 1 base and 1 base respectively, with 7 bases between them. CDR3 length equals 14 residues. The chain's CDR3 is CASSLDYRNTEAFF. The DNA for the CDR3 is TGTGCCAGCAGCTTAGACTACAGGAACACTGAAGCTTTCTTT.